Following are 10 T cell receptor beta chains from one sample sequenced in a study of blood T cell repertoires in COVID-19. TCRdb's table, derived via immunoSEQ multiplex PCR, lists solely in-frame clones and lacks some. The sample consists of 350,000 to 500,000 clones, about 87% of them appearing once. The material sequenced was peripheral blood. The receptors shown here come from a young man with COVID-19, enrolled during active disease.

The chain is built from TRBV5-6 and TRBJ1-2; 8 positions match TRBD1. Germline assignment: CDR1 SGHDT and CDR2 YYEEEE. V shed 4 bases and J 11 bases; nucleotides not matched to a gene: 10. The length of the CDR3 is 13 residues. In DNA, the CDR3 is TGTGCCAGCAGCGCAGGGACAGGATCTAGATACACCTTC. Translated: CASSAGTGSRYTF. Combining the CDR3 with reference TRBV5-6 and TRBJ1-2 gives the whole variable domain DAGVTQSPTHLIKTRGQQVTLRCSPKSGHDTVSWYQQALGQGPQFIFQYYEEEERQRGNFPDRFSGHQFPNYSSELNVNALLLGDSALYLCASSAGTGSRYTFGSGTRLTVV.

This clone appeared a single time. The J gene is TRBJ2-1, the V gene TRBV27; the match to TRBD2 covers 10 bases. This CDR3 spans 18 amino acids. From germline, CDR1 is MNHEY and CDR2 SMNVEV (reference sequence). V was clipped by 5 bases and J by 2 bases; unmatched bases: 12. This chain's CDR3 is CASSPAVAGGLTYNEQFF. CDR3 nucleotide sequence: TGTGCCAGCAGTCCTGCAGTAGCGGGGGGTCTTACCTACAATGAGCAGTTCTTC.

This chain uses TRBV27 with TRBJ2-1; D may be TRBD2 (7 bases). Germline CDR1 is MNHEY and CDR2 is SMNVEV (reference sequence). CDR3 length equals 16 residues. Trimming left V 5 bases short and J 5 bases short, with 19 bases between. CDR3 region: CASSLLGGARHNEQFF. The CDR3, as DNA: TGTGCCAGCAGTCTCCTGGGGGGGGCGCGACACAATGAGCAGTTCTTC.

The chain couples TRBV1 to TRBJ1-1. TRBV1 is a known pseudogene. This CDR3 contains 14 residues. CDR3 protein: CTSSQEKANTEAFF. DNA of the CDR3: TGCACCAGCAGCCAAGAAAAAGCGAACACTGAAGCTTTCTTT.

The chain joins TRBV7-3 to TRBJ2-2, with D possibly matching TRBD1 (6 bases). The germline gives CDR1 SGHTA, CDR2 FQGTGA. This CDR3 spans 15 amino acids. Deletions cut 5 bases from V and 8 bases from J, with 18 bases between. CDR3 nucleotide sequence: TGTGCCAGCAGCCCTTTGGGGGCTAGCAGTGGGGAGCTGTTTTTT. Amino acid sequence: CASSPLGASSGELFF.

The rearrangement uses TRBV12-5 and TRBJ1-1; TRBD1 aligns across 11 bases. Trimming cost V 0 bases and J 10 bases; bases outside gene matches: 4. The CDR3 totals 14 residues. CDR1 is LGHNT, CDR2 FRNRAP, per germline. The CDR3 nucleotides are TGTGCTAGTGGTTTGGTACCGGGACAGGGGGGAGCTTTCTTT. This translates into CASGLVPGQGGAFF. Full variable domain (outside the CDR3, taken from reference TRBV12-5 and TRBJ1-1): DARVTQTPRHKVTEMGQEVTMRCQPILGHNTVFWYRQTMMQGLELLAYFRNRAPLDDSGMPKDRFSAEMPDATLATLKIQPSEPRDSAVYFCASGLVPGQGGAFFGQGTRLTVV.

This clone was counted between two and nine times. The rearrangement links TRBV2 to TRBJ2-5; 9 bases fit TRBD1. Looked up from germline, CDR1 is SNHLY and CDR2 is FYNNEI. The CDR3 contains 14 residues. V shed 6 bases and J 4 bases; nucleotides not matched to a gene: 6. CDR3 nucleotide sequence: TGTGCCAGCAGAGGGAGGACAGGGGCAGAGACCCAGTACTTC. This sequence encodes CASRGRTGAETQYF.

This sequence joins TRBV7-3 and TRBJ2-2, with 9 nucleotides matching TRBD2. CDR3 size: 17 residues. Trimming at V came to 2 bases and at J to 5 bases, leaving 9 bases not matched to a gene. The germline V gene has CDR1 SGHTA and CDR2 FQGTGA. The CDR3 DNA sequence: TGTGCCAGCAGCTTATCCGGGGACAGCGGGAGGACCGGGGAGCTGTTTTTT. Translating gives CASSLSGDSGRTGELFF.

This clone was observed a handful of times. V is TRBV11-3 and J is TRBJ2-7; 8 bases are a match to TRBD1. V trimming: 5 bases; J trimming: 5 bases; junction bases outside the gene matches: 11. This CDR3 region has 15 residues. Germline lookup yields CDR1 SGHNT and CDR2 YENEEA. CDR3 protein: CASSPIDRGKNEQYF. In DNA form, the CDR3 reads TGTGCCAGCAGCCCAATTGACAGGGGTAAGAACGAGCAGTACTTC.

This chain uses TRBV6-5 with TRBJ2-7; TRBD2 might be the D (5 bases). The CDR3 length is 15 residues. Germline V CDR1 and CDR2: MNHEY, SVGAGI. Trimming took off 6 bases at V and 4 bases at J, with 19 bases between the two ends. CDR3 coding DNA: TGTGCCAGCAGCCAAACTAGTGGCAAAGGATACGAGCAGTACTTC. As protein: CASSQTSGKGYEQYF.